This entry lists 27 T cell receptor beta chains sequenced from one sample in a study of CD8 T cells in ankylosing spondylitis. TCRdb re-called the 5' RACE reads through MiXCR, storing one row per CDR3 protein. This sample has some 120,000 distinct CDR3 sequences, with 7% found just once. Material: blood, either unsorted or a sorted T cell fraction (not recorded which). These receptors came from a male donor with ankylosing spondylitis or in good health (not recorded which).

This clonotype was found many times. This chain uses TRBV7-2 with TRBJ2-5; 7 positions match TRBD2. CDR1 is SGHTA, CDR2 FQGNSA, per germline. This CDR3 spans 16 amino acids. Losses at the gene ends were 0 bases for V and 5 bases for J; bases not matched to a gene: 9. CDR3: CASSLALLGGSETQYF. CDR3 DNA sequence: TGTGCCAGCAGCTTAGCGTTGTTGGGGGGGTCGGAGACCCAGTACTTC.

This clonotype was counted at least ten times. This CDR3 reads CASKLKRETYEQYF. The CDR3 DNA reads TGTGCCAGCAAATTGAAGCGGGAGACCTACGAGCAGTACTTC. The chain combines TRBV6-1 with TRBJ2-7, with TRBD2 matching over 8 bases. This CDR3 is 14 amino acids long. V lost 7 bases to trimming and J lost 2 bases; unmatched junction nucleotides: 7. Germline loops: CDR1 MNHNS, CDR2 SASEGT.

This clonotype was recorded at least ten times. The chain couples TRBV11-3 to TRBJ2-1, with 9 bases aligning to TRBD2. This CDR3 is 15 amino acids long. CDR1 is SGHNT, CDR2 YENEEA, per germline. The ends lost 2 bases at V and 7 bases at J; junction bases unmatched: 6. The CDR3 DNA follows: TGTGCCAGCAGCTTATATAGCGGGAGTGGGAATGAGCAGTTCTTC. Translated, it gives CASSLYSGSGNEQFF.

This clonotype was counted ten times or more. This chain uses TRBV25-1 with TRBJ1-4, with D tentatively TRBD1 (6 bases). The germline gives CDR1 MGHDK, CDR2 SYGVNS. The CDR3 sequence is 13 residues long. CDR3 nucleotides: TGTGCTACCGGCCCGGGGGGCAGGGAAAAACTGTTTTTT. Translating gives CATGPGGREKLFF.

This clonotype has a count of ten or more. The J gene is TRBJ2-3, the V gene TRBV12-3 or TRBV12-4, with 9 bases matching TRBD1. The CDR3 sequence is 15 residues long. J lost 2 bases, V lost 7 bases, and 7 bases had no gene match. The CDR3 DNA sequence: TGTGCCAGCACCCTGACAGGGGGGAACACAGATACGCAGTATTTT. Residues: CASTLTGGNTDTQYF.

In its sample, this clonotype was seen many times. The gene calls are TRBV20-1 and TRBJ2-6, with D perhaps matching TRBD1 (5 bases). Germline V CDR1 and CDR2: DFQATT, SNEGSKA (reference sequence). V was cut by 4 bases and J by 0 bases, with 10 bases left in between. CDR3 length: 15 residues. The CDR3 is CSAKTVNSGANVLTF. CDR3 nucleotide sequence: TGCAGTGCTAAGACAGTAAACTCTGGGGCCAACGTCCTGACTTTC.

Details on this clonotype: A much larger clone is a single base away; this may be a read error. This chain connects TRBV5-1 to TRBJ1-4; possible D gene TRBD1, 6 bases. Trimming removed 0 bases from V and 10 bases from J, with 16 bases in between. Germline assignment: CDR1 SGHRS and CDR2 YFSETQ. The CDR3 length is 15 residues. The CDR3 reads CASSLDGGVRGKLFF. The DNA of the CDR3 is TGCGCCAGCAGCTTGGATGGGGGCGTCCGCGGAAAACTGTTTTTT.

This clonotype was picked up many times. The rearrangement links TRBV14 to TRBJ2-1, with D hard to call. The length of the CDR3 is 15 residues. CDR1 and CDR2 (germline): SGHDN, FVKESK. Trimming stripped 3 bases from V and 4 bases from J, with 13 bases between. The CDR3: CASSHDGTPYNEQFF. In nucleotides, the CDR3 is TGTGCCAGCAGCCACGACGGTACCCCGTACAATGAGCAGTTCTTC. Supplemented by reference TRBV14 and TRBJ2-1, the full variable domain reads EAGVTQFPSHSVIEKGQTVTLRCDPISGHDNLYWYRRVMGKEIKFLLHFVKESKQDESGMPNNRFLAERTGGTYSTLKVQPAELEDSGVYFCASSHDGTPYNEQFFGPGTRLTVL.

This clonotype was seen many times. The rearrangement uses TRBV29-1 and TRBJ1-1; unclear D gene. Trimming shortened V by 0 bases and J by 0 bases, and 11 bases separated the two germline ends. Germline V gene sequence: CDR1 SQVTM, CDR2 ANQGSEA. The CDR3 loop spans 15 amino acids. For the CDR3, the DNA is TGCAGCGTTGAAGATGGTTCGGCTTTGAACACTGAAGCTTTCTTT. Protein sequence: CSVEDGSALNTEAFF.

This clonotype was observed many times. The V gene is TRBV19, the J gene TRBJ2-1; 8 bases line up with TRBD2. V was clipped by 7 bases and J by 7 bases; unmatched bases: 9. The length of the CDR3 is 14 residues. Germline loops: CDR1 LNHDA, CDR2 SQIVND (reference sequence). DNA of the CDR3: TGTGCCAGTAATCCCGGGGTAGCGGGAAATGAGCAGTTCTTC. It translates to CASNPGVAGNEQFF.

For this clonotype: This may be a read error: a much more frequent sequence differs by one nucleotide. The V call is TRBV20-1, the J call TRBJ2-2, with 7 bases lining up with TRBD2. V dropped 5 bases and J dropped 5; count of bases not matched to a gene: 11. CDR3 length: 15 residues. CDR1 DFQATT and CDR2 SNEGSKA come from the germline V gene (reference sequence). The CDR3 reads CSAYGRETVTGELFF. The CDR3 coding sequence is TGCAGTGCTTATGGGCGGGAGACGGTTACCGGGGAGCTGTTTTTT.

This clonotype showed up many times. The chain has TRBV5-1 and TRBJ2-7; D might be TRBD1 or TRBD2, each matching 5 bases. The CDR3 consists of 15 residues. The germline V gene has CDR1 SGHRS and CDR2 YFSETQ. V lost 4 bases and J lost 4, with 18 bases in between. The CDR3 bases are TGCGCCAGCAGCATCCTGCCGGGACGGGATTACGAGCAGTACTTC. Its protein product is CASSILPGRDYEQYF.

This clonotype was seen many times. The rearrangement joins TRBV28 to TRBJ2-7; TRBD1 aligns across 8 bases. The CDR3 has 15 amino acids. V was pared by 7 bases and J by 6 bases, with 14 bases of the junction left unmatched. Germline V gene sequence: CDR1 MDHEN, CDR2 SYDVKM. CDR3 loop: CASIGQGKPNPEQYF. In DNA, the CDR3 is TGTGCCAGCATAGGACAGGGAAAGCCTAATCCCGAGCAGTACTTC.

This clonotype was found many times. CDR3 amino acids: CSAREPDRATNTGELFF. The CDR3 nucleotides are TGCAGTGCTAGAGAACCGGACAGGGCAACGAACACCGGGGAGCTGTTTTTT. This chain joins TRBV20-1 and TRBJ2-2, with 8 bases matching TRBD1. Germline V CDR1 and CDR2: DFQATT, SNEGSKA (reference sequence). CDR3 size: 17 residues. V was clipped by 0 bases and J by 0 bases; unmatched bases: 6.

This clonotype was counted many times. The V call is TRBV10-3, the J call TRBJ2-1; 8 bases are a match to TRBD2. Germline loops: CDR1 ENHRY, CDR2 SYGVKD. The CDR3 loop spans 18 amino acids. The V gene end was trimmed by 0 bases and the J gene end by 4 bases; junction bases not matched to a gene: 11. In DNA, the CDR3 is TGTGCCATCAGTGAGTCGCTGGGCGGGAGGTCCAATTACAATGAGCAGTTCTTC. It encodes CAISESLGGRSNYNEQFF.

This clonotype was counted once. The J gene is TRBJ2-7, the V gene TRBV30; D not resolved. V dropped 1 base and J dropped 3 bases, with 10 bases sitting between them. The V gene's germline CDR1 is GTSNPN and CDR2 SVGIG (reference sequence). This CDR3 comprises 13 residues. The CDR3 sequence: CAWSGVKSYEQYF. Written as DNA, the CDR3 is TGTGCCTGGAGTGGGGTAAAAAGCTACGAGCAGTACTTC.

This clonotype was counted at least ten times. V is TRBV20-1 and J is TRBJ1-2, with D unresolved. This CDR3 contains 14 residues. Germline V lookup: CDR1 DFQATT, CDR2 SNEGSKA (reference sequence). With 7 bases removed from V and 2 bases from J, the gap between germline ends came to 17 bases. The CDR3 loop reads CSVGSGYDNYGYTF. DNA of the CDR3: TGCAGTGTTGGGTCGGGCTACGACAACTATGGCTACACCTTC.

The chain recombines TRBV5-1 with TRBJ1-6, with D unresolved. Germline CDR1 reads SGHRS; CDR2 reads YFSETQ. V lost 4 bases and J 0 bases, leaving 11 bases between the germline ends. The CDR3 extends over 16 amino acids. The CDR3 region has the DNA TGCGCCAGCAGCCCGGCGGGGAGCTCCTATAATTCACCCCTCCACTTT. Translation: CASSPAGSSYNSPLHF.

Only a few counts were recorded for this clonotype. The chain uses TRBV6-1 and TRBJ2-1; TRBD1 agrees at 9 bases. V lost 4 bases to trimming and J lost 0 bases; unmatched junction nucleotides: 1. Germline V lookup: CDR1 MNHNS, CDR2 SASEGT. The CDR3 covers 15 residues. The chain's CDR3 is CASSGGQGSYNEQFF. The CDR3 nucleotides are TGTGCCAGCAGTGGGGGACAGGGCTCCTACAATGAGCAGTTCTTC.

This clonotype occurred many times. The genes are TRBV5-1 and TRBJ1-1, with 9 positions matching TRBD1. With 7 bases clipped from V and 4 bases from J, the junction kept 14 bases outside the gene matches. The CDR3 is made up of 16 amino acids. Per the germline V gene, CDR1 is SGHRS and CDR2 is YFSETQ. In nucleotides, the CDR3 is TGCGCCAGCCAACCGACAGGGGGTGGATCAGGCACTGAAGCTTTCTTT. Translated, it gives CASQPTGGGSGTEAFF. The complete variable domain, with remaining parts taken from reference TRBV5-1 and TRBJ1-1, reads KAGVTQTPRYLIKTRGQQVTLSCSPISGHRSVSWYQQTPGQGLQFLFEYFSETQRNKGNFPGRFSGRQFSNSRSEMNVSTLELGDSALYLCASQPTGGGSGTEAFFGQGTRLTVV.

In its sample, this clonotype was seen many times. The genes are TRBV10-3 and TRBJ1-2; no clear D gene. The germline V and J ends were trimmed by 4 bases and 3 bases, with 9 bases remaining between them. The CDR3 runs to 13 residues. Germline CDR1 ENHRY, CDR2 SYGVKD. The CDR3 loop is CAISAGVDYGYTF. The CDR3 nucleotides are TGTGCCATCAGTGCCGGGGTCGACTATGGCTACACCTTC.

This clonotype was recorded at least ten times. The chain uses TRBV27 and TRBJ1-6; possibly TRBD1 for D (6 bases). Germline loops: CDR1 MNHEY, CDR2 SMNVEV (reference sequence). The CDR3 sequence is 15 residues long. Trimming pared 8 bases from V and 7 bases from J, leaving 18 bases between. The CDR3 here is CASGSRQAMNSPLHF. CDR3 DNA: TGTGCCAGCGGCTCTAGACAGGCCATGAATTCACCCCTCCACTTT.

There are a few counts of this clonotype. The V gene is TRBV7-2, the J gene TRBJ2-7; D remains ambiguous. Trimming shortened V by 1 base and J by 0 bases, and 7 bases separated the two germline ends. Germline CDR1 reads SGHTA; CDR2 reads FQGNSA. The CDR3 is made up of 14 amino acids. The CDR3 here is CASSLGGYSYEQYF. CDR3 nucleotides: TGTGCCAGCAGCTTAGGGGGTTACTCCTACGAGCAGTACTTC. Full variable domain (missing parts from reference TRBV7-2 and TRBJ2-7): GAGVSQSPSNKVTEKGKDVELRCDPISGHTALYWYRQSLGQGLEFLIYFQGNSAPDKSGLPSDRFSAERTGGSVSTLTIQRTQQEDSAVYLCASSLGGYSYEQYFGPGTRLTVT.

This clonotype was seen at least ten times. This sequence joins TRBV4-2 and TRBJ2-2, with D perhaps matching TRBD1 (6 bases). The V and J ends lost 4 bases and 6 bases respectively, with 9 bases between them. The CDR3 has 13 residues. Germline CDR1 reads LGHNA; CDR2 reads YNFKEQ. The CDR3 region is CASSRGQSGELFF. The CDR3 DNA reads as TGTGCCAGCAGCCGGGGGCAGTCCGGGGAGCTGTTTTTT.

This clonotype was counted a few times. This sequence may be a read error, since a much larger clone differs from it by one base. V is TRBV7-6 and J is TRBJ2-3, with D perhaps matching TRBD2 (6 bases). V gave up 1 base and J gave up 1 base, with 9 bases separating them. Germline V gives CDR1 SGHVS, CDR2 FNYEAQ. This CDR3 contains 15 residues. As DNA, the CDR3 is TGTGCCAGCAGCTTAGGGGCTAGCGGCACAGATACGCAGTATTTT. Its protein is CASSLGASGTDTQYF.

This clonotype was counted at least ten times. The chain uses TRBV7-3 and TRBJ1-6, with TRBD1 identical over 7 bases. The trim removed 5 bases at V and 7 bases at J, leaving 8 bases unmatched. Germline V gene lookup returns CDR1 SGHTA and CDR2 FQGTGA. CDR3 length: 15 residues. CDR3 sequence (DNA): TGTGCCAGCAGCGCCAGGGACAGCCTAAATTCACCCCTCCACTTT. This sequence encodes CASSARDSLNSPLHF.

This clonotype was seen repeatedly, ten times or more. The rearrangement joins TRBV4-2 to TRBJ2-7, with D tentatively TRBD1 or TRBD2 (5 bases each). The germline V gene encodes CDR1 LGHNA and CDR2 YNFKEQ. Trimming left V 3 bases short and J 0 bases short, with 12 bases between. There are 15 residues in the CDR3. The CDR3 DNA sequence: TGTGCCAGCAGCCAGGGGAAGGGACCCTCCTACGAGCAGTACTTC. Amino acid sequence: CASSQGKGPSYEQYF.